One T cell receptor (beta chain) is described in this entry. TCRdb's table, derived via immunoSEQ multiplex PCR, lists solely in-frame clones and lacks some. The sample lists approximately 80,000 clones, around nine tenths occurring once. These data belong to a study of technical replicates of blood from a few donors. Germline assignment: CDR1 SGHDN and CDR2 FVKESK. V was trimmed by 1 base and J by 2 bases, leaving 13 bases between them. The CDR3 runs to 16 residues. V is TRBV14 and J is TRBJ2-3; tentatively, D is TRBD2 (6 bases). This sequence originates from a human donor in good health. Specimen: T cells isolated from PBMCs. The DNA for the CDR3 is TGTGCCAGCAGCCAAGTGGGTAGCGGCATCACAGATACGCAGTATTTT. Translation gives CASSQVGSGITDTQYF.